Listed here are 28 T cell receptor beta chains from one sample, sequenced in a study of blood T cell repertoires in COVID-19. The repertoire was sequenced with immunoSEQ multiplex PCR; TCRdb's copy has only in-frame clones and lacks some. The sample yields hundreds of thousands of clones, 80% to 90% seen once. Sequenced sample: PBMCs or T cells enriched from blood (not recorded which). These receptors all stem from a man between 18 and 29 years old who had recovered from COVID-19.

Regarding this clone: Other DNA sequences in the same sample also yield this CDR3. The chain carries TRBV18 and TRBJ1-2; 9 nucleotides match TRBD1. The germline V gene encodes CDR1 KGHSH and CDR2 LQKENI. CDR3 size: 14 residues. The J segment lost 7 bases and the V segment lost 4 bases, leaving 7 bases of the junction unmatched. The CDR3 DNA reads as TGTGCCAGCTCACTCAAGGACAGGGGTGGTGGCTACACCTTC. It codes for CASSLKDRGGGYTF.

This chain uses TRBV6-5 with TRBJ2-1; 7 bases align to TRBD2. After removal of 0 bases from V and 6 bases from J, the junction contained 5 bases not matched to a gene. This CDR3 has 15 residues. Germline CDR1 is MNHEY and CDR2 is SVGAGI. The CDR3 loop reads CASSYSTSPINEQFF. DNA of the CDR3: TGTGCCAGCAGTTACTCGACTAGCCCCATCAATGAGCAGTTCTTC.

The chain is built from TRBV5-4 and TRBJ2-3; 7 bases are shared with TRBD2. Germline CDR1 and CDR2: SGHNT and YYREEE (reference sequence). Trimming removed 0 bases from V and 5 bases from J; junction bases left unmatched: 9. The CDR3 loop spans 16 amino acids. This chain's CDR3 is CASSLADGLVGDTQYF. In DNA, the CDR3 is TGTGCCAGCAGCTTGGCCGACGGACTAGTCGGAGATACGCAGTATTTT.

The chain combines TRBV18 with TRBJ2-1, with TRBD1 matching over 9 bases. Germline V CDR1 and CDR2: KGHSH, LQKENI. This CDR3 is 13 amino acids long. Trimming at V came to 6 bases and at J to 7 bases, leaving 4 bases not matched to a gene. The CDR3 here is CASSRQGGNEQFF. In DNA form, the CDR3 reads TGTGCCAGCTCCCGACAGGGGGGGAATGAGCAGTTCTTC.

The chain couples TRBV9 to TRBJ2-3, with unresolved D. The CDR3 is 14 amino acids. Trimming removed 0 bases from V and 4 bases from J, with 9 bases in between. Germline assignment: CDR1 SGDLS and CDR2 YYNGEE. The CDR3 coding sequence is TGTGCCAGCAGCGTAGGGTTGAGTTCAGATACGCAGTATTTT. Protein: CASSVGLSSDTQYF.

J is TRBJ1-5 and V is TRBV6-5; D ambiguous. V dropped 6 bases and J dropped 0 bases, with 6 bases sitting between them. This CDR3 comprises 13 residues. Germline V CDR1 and CDR2: MNHEY, SVGAGI. The CDR3 DNA reads TGTGCCAGCAGCCCGTATAGCAATCAGCCCCAGCATTTT. This encodes CASSPYSNQPQHF.

This chain connects TRBV7-2 to TRBJ1-5; D perhaps matches TRBD1 (5 bases). V dropped 5 bases and J dropped 3 bases, with 14 bases sitting between them. The CDR3 runs to 15 residues. Germline V gives CDR1 SGHTA, CDR2 FQGNSA. The CDR3 DNA sequence: TGTGCCAGCAGCCCTCGTGTGGGGCCCAATCAGCCCCAGCATTTT. Residues: CASSPRVGPNQPQHF. The whole variable domain, remainder taken from reference TRBV7-2 and TRBJ1-5, is GAGVSQSPSNKVTEKGKDVELRCDPISGHTALYWYRQSLGQGLEFLIYFQGNSAPDKSGLPSDRFSAERTGGSVSTLTIQRTQQEDSAVYLCASSPRVGPNQPQHFGDGTRLSIL.

This sequence joins TRBV28 and TRBJ2-7; no definite D call. Trimming took off 6 bases at V and 3 bases at J, with 15 bases between the two ends. The CDR3 is 14 amino acids. Germline CDR1 MDHEN, CDR2 SYDVKM. This chain's CDR3 is CASRRKTSNYEQYF. CDR3 DNA sequence: TGTGCCAGCAGGCGAAAGACATCTAACTACGAGCAGTACTTC.

This rearrangement joins TRBV28 to TRBJ1-2, with 7 bases identical to TRBD1. CDR1 is MDHEN, CDR2 SYDVKM, per germline. This CDR3 contains 14 residues. Germline trimming cut 3 bases from V and 1 base from J; bases unmatched to any gene: 2. In DNA, the CDR3 is TGTGCCAGCAGTTTGACAGGGATTAACTATGGCTACACCTTC. It yields the protein CASSLTGINYGYTF.

The chain couples TRBV11-2 to TRBJ2-5, with 8 bases matching TRBD2. Trimming took 2 bases from V and 4 from J; bases not matched to a gene: 18. The germline V gene encodes CDR1 SGHAT and CDR2 FQNNGV. This CDR3 comprises 19 residues. CDR3 sequence: CASSLLFSGALPRGETQYF. For the CDR3, the DNA is TGTGCCAGCAGCTTACTGTTTAGCGGGGCCCTCCCGCGGGGAGAGACCCAGTACTTC.

V gene TRBV2 combines with J gene TRBJ2-2, with D hard to call. Trimming removed 5 bases from V and 4 bases from J, with 8 bases in between. Germline lookup yields CDR1 SNHLY and CDR2 FYNNEI. The CDR3 runs to 13 residues. The CDR3 loop is CASSLTGTGELFF. The CDR3 nucleotides are TGTGCCAGCAGTTTAACTGGCACCGGGGAGCTGTTTTTT.

The V call is TRBV7-9, the J call TRBJ1-5; 10 bases line up with TRBD1. CDR1 SEHNR and CDR2 FQNEAQ come from the germline V gene (reference sequence). The CDR3 runs 15 residues. The V gene end was trimmed by 5 bases and the J gene end by 5 bases; junction bases not matched to a gene: 6. The CDR3, as DNA: TGTGCCAGCAGCCCTAGGGGGACAGGGGATCAGCCCCAGCATTTT. This sequence encodes CASSPRGTGDQPQHF.

The rearrangement uses TRBV5-4 and TRBJ1-2; possible D gene TRBD1, 6 bases. Trimming took off 2 bases at V and 3 bases at J, with 11 bases between the two ends. Germline CDR1 and CDR2: SGHNT and YYREEE (reference sequence). The CDR3 extends over 14 amino acids. The CDR3 coding sequence is TGTGCCAGCAGCTTTGACAGGAAGGACTATGGCTACACCTTC. This sequence encodes CASSFDRKDYGYTF.

The chain joins TRBV28 to TRBJ1-5; 9 bases agree with TRBD1. This CDR3 region has 15 residues. V shed 5 bases, J shed 4 bases, and the junction held 6 bases outside the gene matches. Germline-derived CDR1 and CDR2 are MDHEN and SYDVKM. CDR3 coding DNA: TGTGCCAGCAGTACGATACAGGGGGCGAATCAGCCCCAGCATTTT. Encoded protein: CASSTIQGANQPQHF.

V usage is TRBV5-4 and J usage is TRBJ2-6; D is perhaps TRBD1 (6 bases). V was trimmed by 4 bases and J by 4 bases, leaving 15 bases between them. Germline CDR1 and CDR2: SGHNT and YYREEE (reference sequence). The CDR3 covers 16 residues. CDR3: CASSPLTGRGANVLTF. CDR3 DNA: TGTGCCAGCAGCCCACTTACAGGGCGCGGGGCCAACGTCCTGACTTTC.

The chain uses TRBV7-3 and TRBJ2-1, with 9 bases matching TRBD1. Germline CDR1 and CDR2: SGHTA and FQGTGA. There are 15 residues in the CDR3. V trimming: 5 bases; J trimming: 0 bases; junction bases outside the gene matches: 2. The CDR3: CASSPTGGSYNEQFF. The CDR3 region has the DNA TGTGCCAGCAGCCCGACAGGGGGCTCCTACAATGAGCAGTTCTTC. Together with reference TRBV7-3 and TRBJ2-1, the CDR3 gives the full variable domain: GAGVSQTPSNKVTEKGKYVELRCDPISGHTALYWYRQSLGQGPEFLIYFQGTGAADDSGLPNDRFFAVRPEGSVSTLKIQRTERGDSAVYLCASSPTGGSYNEQFFGPGTRLTVL.

The CDR3 loop reads CASSPPGQHNEQFF. The DNA for the CDR3 is TGTGCCAGCAGCCCTCCGGGACAGCACAATGAGCAGTTCTTC. The V gene is TRBV7-9, the J gene TRBJ2-1; 7 nucleotides align to TRBD1. CDR3 length equals 14 residues. Germline CDR1 SEHNR, CDR2 FQNEAQ (reference sequence). V was pared by 5 bases and J by 5 bases, with 6 bases of the junction left unmatched.

Details on this clone: This sample includes further DNA sequences coding for the same CDR3. The gene calls are TRBV5-1 and TRBJ2-5; perhaps TRBD1 as D (5 bases). This CDR3 contains 14 residues. The germline gives CDR1 SGHRS, CDR2 YFSETQ. Trimming stripped 0 bases from V and 1 base from J, with 7 bases between. CDR3 residues: CASSLAGSQETQYF. DNA for the CDR3: TGCGCCAGCAGCTTGGCAGGGTCCCAAGAGACCCAGTACTTC.

V is TRBV2 and J is TRBJ1-5; 7 nucleotides agree with TRBD1. CDR3 length: 15 residues. With 5 bases clipped from V and 7 bases from J, the junction kept 11 bases outside the gene matches. Per germline, CDR1 SNHLY and CDR2 FYNNEI. Here the CDR3 reads CASSPRQGGRQPQHF. Written as DNA, the CDR3 is TGTGCCAGCAGTCCGCGACAGGGTGGCAGACAGCCCCAGCATTTT.

CDR3: CASSLNTPNTEAFF. For the CDR3, the DNA is TGTGCCAGCAGCTTAAACACGCCAAACACTGAAGCTTTCTTT. The chain links TRBV11-2 to TRBJ1-1; D not resolved. V shed 2 bases and J shed 2 bases, with 9 bases lying between them. Per the germline V gene, CDR1 is SGHAT and CDR2 is FQNNGV. The CDR3 extends over 14 amino acids.

As concerns this clone: Other nucleotide sequences from this sample produce the same CDR3. This sequence joins TRBV7-3 and TRBJ2-1; a possible D gene is TRBD2 (5 bases). There are 15 residues in the CDR3. The germline V gene has CDR1 SGHTA and CDR2 FQGTGA. The V end was cut by 6 bases, the J end by 1 base, with 13 bases between. The CDR3 DNA is TGTGCCAGCAGTCCTACTAGGGATTCCTACAATGAGCAGTTCTTC. Translated: CASSPTRDSYNEQFF.

The chain links TRBV5-6 to TRBJ2-2; D remains unclear. This CDR3 has 13 amino acids. The germline CDR1 and CDR2 sequences are SGHDT and YYEEEE. V lost 5 bases and J 1 base, leaving 6 bases between the germline ends. The DNA of the CDR3 is TGTGCCAGCAGGCACAGGAACACCGGGGAGCTGTTTTTT. Translation: CASRHRNTGELFF.

V gene TRBV7-2 combines with J gene TRBJ2-1; D unresolved. The CDR3 covers 15 residues. V was shortened by 1 base and J by 1 base, with 8 bases between the two germline ends. Germline V gene data show CDR1 as SGHTA and CDR2 as FQGNSA. CDR3 in DNA: TGTGCCAGCAGCTTAGACTATCAATCCTACAATGAGCAGTTCTTC. This encodes CASSLDYQSYNEQFF. Filled out from reference TRBV7-2 and TRBJ2-1, the complete variable domain reads GAGVSQSPSNKVTEKGKDVELRCDPISGHTALYWYRQSLGQGLEFLIYFQGNSAPDKSGLPSDRFSAERTGGSVSTLTIQRTQQEDSAVYLCASSLDYQSYNEQFFGPGTRLTVL.

The chain links TRBV3-1 (or the pseudogene TRBV3-2) to TRBJ1-6, with 8 bases lining up with TRBD1. CDR1 is LGHDT, CDR2 YNNKEL, per germline (reference sequence). This CDR3 is 14 amino acids long. J gave up 9 bases and V 4 bases, and 5 bases lay outside the gene matches. CDR3 DNA: TGTGCCAGCAGCCCAACAGGGGGAATTTCACCCCTCCACTTT. Protein product: CASSPTGGISPLHF.

This chain joins TRBV15 and TRBJ2-6, with D possibly matching TRBD1 (6 bases). The CDR3 has 15 residues. With 3 bases removed from V and 4 bases from J, the gap between germline ends came to 10 bases. The V gene's germline CDR1 is LNHNV and CDR2 YYDKDF (reference sequence). Written as DNA, the CDR3 is TGTGCCACCAGCAGGGTAGACAGGGGGGCCAACGTCCTGACTTTC. Translation: CATSRVDRGANVLTF.

The rearrangement uses TRBV2 and TRBJ2-5; D gene unclear. Trimming took off 10 bases at V and 0 bases at J, with 18 bases between the two ends. Germline CDR1 SNHLY, CDR2 FYNNEI. The CDR3 loop spans 15 amino acids. The CDR3 DNA is TGTGCCACTCCAGAGGCGGTCGCGGACCAAGAGACCCAGTACTTC. It specifies CATPEAVADQETQYF.

The chain links TRBV25-1 to TRBJ2-1; TRBD1 might be the D (6 bases). The CDR3 contains 17 residues. The V end was cut by 2 bases, the J end by 4 bases, with 18 bases between. Per germline, CDR1 MGHDK and CDR2 SYGVNS. CDR3 coding DNA: TGTGCCAGCAGTGAACATATAGGCCAGGGGCTATACAATGAGCAGTTCTTC. It yields the protein CASSEHIGQGLYNEQFF.

About this clone: A much larger clone is a single base away; this may be a read error. This sample also contains other DNA sequences that code for the same CDR3. The chain combines TRBV7-8 with TRBJ2-2, with 7 bases matching TRBD2. This CDR3 has 16 residues. Germline V gene sequence: CDR1 SGHVS, CDR2 FQNEAQ. DNA for the CDR3: TGTGCCAGCAGCTTAGCGGGAGGGCTCGCCACCGGAGAGCTGTTTTTT. It yields the protein CASSLAGGLATGELFF.